The clone carrying this T cell receptor (beta chain) was seen more than once but under ten times. What it binds is not known. The source of the sample is a study of T-cell memory formation after mild COVID-19. Study-wide points: Pre-infection memory contained some responding clones, which suggested that cross-reactive memory had joined. Among contracting clones, CD4+ were mainly CM/EM and CD8+ enriched in EMRA.

The germline V gene encodes CDR1 WNHNN and CDR2 SYGVQD (reference sequence). The CDR3 runs 14 residues. Trimming shortened V by 3 bases and J by 6 bases, and 11 bases separated the two germline ends. UMIs and sample barcodes were carried by the TCR alpha and TCR beta cDNA libraries that 5'RACE produced using constant-segment primers. TCRdb called the 5' RACE reads again in MiXCR, with one record for every CDR3 protein. The sample lists some 350,000 distinct CDR3 sequences, approximately 13% occurring once. Sample: PBMCs or a T cell subset sorted from them (not recorded which). The chain is built from TRBV10-1 and TRBJ2-2; D is ambiguous. The receptor was isolated from a man aged 18 to 30 who had mild COVID-19 (a few samples of this study predate the infection). Cell type and time point are not known. The CDR3 region is CASSDYLGSGELFF. The CDR3 coding sequence is TGCGCCAGCAGTGACTATCTAGGTTCCGGGGAGCTGTTTTTT.